What follows are 18 T cell receptor beta chains derived from one specimen sequenced in a study of T cells in Graves' hyperthyroidism and ophthalmopathy. From RNA transcripts, TCR beta CDR3 regions were amplified. The HTBI primer set was used in a first-round RT-PCR of the TCR CDR3. Using its own MiXCR run on the multiplex PCR reads, TCRdb lists one record per CDR3 protein. The table lists 400,000 to 600,000 distinct CDR3 sequences, around 15% of them singletons. The sequenced sample consisted of blood. All receptors come from a woman in her 30s with Graves' ophthalmopathy.

This clonotype was seen more than once but under ten times. The rearrangement joins TRBV7-2 to TRBJ1-2; tentatively, D is TRBD1 (6 bases). Germline V gene sequence: CDR1 SGHTA, CDR2 FQGNSA. The CDR3 spans 14 residues. The V end was cut by 1 base, the J end by 8 bases, with 14 bases between. The CDR3: CASSLVRGLMGYTF. The CDR3, as DNA: TGTGCCAGCAGCTTAGTTCGGGGGCTCATGGGCTACACCTTC.

This clonotype was seen only a few times. A junction boundary mismatches the germline segment, possibly from a read error. J is TRBJ2-5 and V is TRBV29-1, with TRBD1 identical over 8 bases. Germline V gives CDR1 SQVTM, CDR2 ANQGSEA. The CDR3 has 11 amino acids. CDR3 residues: CSEQQGEIQYF. The CDR3 DNA sequence: TGCAGCGAGCAACAGGGGGAGATCCAGTACTTC.

This clonotype was detected many times. The chain has TRBV20-1 and TRBJ2-1, with D unclear. V was cut by 4 bases and J by 6 bases, with 10 bases left in between. The CDR3 sequence is 12 residues long. Germline V gene lookup returns CDR1 DFQATT and CDR2 SNEGSKA (reference sequence). In DNA form, the CDR3 reads TGCAGTGCTAAATCTAGAGGCAATGAGCAGTTCTTC. Translated, it gives CSAKSRGNEQFF.

The V gene is TRBV20-1, the J gene TRBJ2-7; TRBD2 agrees at 10 bases. This CDR3 is 14 amino acids long. V lost 5 bases and J lost 4; bases outside the gene matches: 8. The V gene's germline CDR1 is DFQATT and CDR2 SNEGSKA (reference sequence). The CDR3 DNA sequence: TGCAGTGCTCCTAGCGGGAGTTTAATGTACGAGCAGTACTTC. Residues: CSAPSGSLMYEQYF.

The chain joins TRBV7-8 to TRBJ2-1, with TRBD2 as a possible D gene (6 bases). Trimming removed 3 bases at V and 10 bases at J, with 16 bases between. The CDR3 loop spans 14 amino acids. The V gene's germline CDR1 is SGHVS and CDR2 FQNEAQ. The CDR3 here is CASSFTLSAGEQFF. The CDR3 DNA sequence: TGTGCCAGCAGCTTCACCCTCTCCGCGGGAGAGCAGTTCTTC.

The V and J genes are TRBV20-1 and TRBJ2-1; D is perhaps TRBD2 (6 bases). This CDR3 has 15 amino acids. V was trimmed by 2 bases and J by 1 base, leaving 12 bases between them. The germline V gene has CDR1 DFQATT and CDR2 SNEGSKA (reference sequence). As DNA, the CDR3 is TGCAGTGCTAGATGGGGACTCCCTTCCTACAATGAGCAGTTCTTC. Translating gives CSARWGLPSYNEQFF.

This clonotype was seen many times. The J gene is TRBJ2-7, the V gene TRBV7-2, with 11 bases that match TRBD1. The V segment lost 6 bases and the J segment 2 bases; nucleotides outside the gene matches: 6. The CDR3 consists of 15 residues. Germline lookup yields CDR1 SGHTA and CDR2 FQGNSA. DNA for the CDR3: TGTGCCAGCAGGTCGGACAGGGGGCAAACCTACGAGCAGTACTTC. Translation: CASRSDRGQTYEQYF.

This clonotype was counted many times. The rearrangement links TRBV12-3 or TRBV12-4 to TRBJ2-7; 7 bases are shared with TRBD1. The V and J ends lost 7 bases and 0 bases, in that order; junction bases with no gene match: 12. This CDR3 has 16 residues. For the CDR3, the DNA is TGTGCCAGCACTTCACACCTTACAGGGGACTCCTACGAGCAGTACTTC. This codes for CASTSHLTGDSYEQYF.

The rearrangement uses TRBV27 and TRBJ2-7, with TRBD2 matching over 11 bases. Germline trimming cut 4 bases from V and 6 bases from J; bases unmatched to any gene: 11. Germline CDR1 and CDR2: MNHEY and SMNVEV (reference sequence). This CDR3 spans 16 amino acids. This CDR3 reads CASSSGLAGPGFEQYF. The CDR3 region has the DNA TGTGCCAGCAGTTCTGGACTAGCGGGCCCTGGCTTCGAGCAGTACTTC.

The rearrangement joins TRBV20-1 to TRBJ2-1; 8 positions match TRBD2. The CDR3 has 17 amino acids. Germline V lookup: CDR1 DFQATT, CDR2 SNEGSKA (reference sequence). V lost 2 bases and J lost 9; bases outside the gene matches: 18. In DNA form, the CDR3 reads TGCAGTGCTAGATTCGCGCTAGCGGGTAAATTTTATCGTGAGCAGTTCTTC. It is translated as CSARFALAGKFYREQFF.

This clonotype was seen only a few times. This chain links TRBV3-1 with TRBJ2-5; either TRBD1 or TRBD2 may fit D (7 bases each). The CDR3 totals 16 residues. Trimming left V 1 base short and J 5 bases short, with 17 bases between. From germline, CDR1 is LGHDT and CDR2 YNNKEL (reference sequence). The CDR3 spells CASSQANPGGAETQYF. In DNA form, the CDR3 reads TGTGCCAGCAGCCAAGCTAACCCAGGGGGGGCGGAGACCCAGTACTTC.

The CDR3 sequence: CASSFSTGAYEQYF. The CDR3 DNA sequence: TGTGCCAGCTCATTTTCGACAGGGGCCTACGAGCAGTACTTC. The V call is TRBV18, the J call TRBJ2-7; 8 positions match TRBD1. This CDR3 comprises 14 residues. Trimming cost V 5 bases and J 2 bases; bases outside gene matches: 5. Germline assignment: CDR1 KGHSH and CDR2 LQKENI.

This clonotype was recorded at least ten times. The chain couples TRBV5-1 to TRBJ1-1; D not certain. Between the trimmed V and J ends, which lost 4 bases and 1 base, there was a span of 11 bases. From germline, CDR1 is SGHRS and CDR2 YFSETQ. The CDR3 loop spans 14 amino acids. The CDR3 region is CASSPSSRNTEAFF. For the CDR3, the DNA is TGCGCCAGCAGCCCTTCGAGTCGGAACACTGAAGCTTTCTTT.

The rearrangement uses TRBV6-2 or TRBV6-3 and TRBJ2-3; D gene unclear. Germline V CDR1 and CDR2: MNHEY, SVGEGT. This CDR3 has 10 residues. V was clipped by 8 bases and J by 6 bases, with 6 bases between them. The CDR3 nucleotides read TGTGCCAGCCGGCAGGATACGCAGTATTTT. Residues: CASRQDTQYF.

Ten or more counts support this clonotype. The gene calls are TRBV30 and TRBJ1-4; a weak D match, TRBD1 (5 bases). The V end was cut by 4 bases, the J end by 5 bases, with 8 bases between. Germline CDR1 GTSNPN, CDR2 SVGIG (reference sequence). The CDR3 is made up of 12 amino acids. The CDR3 loop reads CAWMPGNEKLFF. The CDR3 region has the DNA TGTGCCTGGATGCCAGGGAATGAAAAACTGTTTTTT.

This clonotype was seen ten or more times. J is TRBJ2-7 and V is TRBV28, with D unresolved. Germline V gives CDR1 MDHEN, CDR2 SYDVKM. The CDR3 totals 11 residues. The CDR3 sequence: CMCRSSYEQYF. The CDR3 DNA is TGTATGTGCAGGTCTTCTTACGAGCAGTACTTC.

This clonotype came up many times. The junction does not match germline at one end; this may be a read error. This chain connects TRBV3-1 to TRBJ2-7; D is tentatively TRBD1 or TRBD2 (6 bases each). Germline V gives CDR1 LGHDT, CDR2 YNNKEL (reference sequence). This CDR3 comprises 16 residues. The CDR3 is CASSQGGGSLTNEQYF. The CDR3 nucleotides are TGTGCCAGCAGTCAAGGAGGGGGATCTCTTACCAACGAGCAGTACTTC.

This clonotype has only one observation. V usage is TRBV11-1 and J usage is TRBJ2-3, with D possibly being TRBD2 (6 bases). The germline gives CDR1 SGHAT, CDR2 FQDESV (reference sequence). The CDR3 runs 16 residues. Trimming pared 8 bases from V and 4 bases from J, leaving 22 bases between. The CDR3 nucleotides read TGTGCCAGCGGCCCAATGAGTAGGGAGGTATCAGATACGCAGTATTTT. Amino acids: CASGPMSREVSDTQYF.